This T cell receptor (beta chain) was recovered during a study of response to subunit inactivated influenza vaccine. This clonotype was found many times. The CDR3 runs 15 residues. Trimming at V came to 3 bases and at J to 4 bases, leaving 5 bases not matched to a gene. TCRdb re-derived calls from the RT-PCR reads in MiXCR, one entry per CDR3 protein. There are 150,000 to 200,000 distinct CDR3 sequences in the sample; roughly 12% occur only once, and 25% to 30% lies in the top ten. These records were also assigned to another study, of T cells expressing NK-cell markers. This second study says: 5'RACE template switching with UMIs generated TCR beta cDNA.

The chain has TRBV12-3 or TRBV12-4 and TRBJ2-1, with TRBD2 matching 8 bases. Sequences were derived from CD8+ T cells sorted from PBMCs, sampled 12 days after vaccination. The sequence derives from a man in his forties or fifties who received an inactivated influenza vaccine. The chain's CDR3 is CASSFKRGPYNEQFF. The CDR3 DNA reads as TGTGCCAGCAGTTTTAAGCGGGGGCCTTACAATGAGCAGTTCTTC.